This passage covers 25 T cell receptor beta chains from one sample sequenced in a study of radiotherapy plus CTLA-4 blockade in lung cancer. Clones were read by immunoSEQ multiplex PCR, and TCRdb kept only the in-frame ones, dropping some. The sample comprises roughly 62,000 clones, 60% to 80% of which are singletons, and under 5% rests with the top ten. This specimen consisted of peripheral blood, obtained from a patient treated with radiotherapy plus ipilimumab. The receptors stem from a human donor with non-small cell lung cancer who had a complete response to radiotherapy plus ipilimumab.

The chain uses TRBV25-1 and TRBJ1-1; D uncertain. Germline V gene lookup returns CDR1 MGHDK and CDR2 SYGVNS. V was cut by 4 bases and J by 3 bases, with 6 bases left in between. There are 12 residues in the CDR3. CDR3 sequence reads: CASSARYTEAFF. CDR3 nucleotide sequence: TGTGCCAGCAGTGCCCGGTACACTGAAGCTTTCTTT.

The chain combines TRBV19 with TRBJ2-1, with TRBD1 matching 10 bases. CDR3 size: 17 residues. The germline V gene encodes CDR1 LNHDA and CDR2 SQIVND (reference sequence). Germline trimming cut 3 bases from V and 1 base from J; bases unmatched to any gene: 6. CDR3 residues: CASSMDRGTDSYNEQFF. The CDR3 DNA is TGTGCCAGTAGTATGGACAGGGGGACCGATTCCTACAATGAGCAGTTCTTC. Supplemented by reference TRBV19 and TRBJ2-1, the full variable domain reads DGGITQSPKYLFRKEGQNVTLSCEQNLNHDAMYWYRQDPGQGLRLIYYSQIVNDFQKGDIAEGYSVSREKKESFPLTVTSAQKNPTAFYLCASSMDRGTDSYNEQFFGPGTRLTVL.

Turning to this clone: This sample includes further DNA sequences coding for the same CDR3. This chain links TRBV11-2 with TRBJ2-7; D is possibly TRBD1 (6 bases). The CDR3 sequence is 13 residues long. In germline, CDR1 is SGHAT, CDR2 FQNNGV. The DNA of the CDR3 is TGTGCCAGCAGCCAGGACAGTACCTACGAACAGTACGTC. It specifies CASSQDSTYEQYV.

This chain connects TRBV29-1 to TRBJ1-4; 9 bases line up with TRBD1. Germline V gene data show CDR1 as SQVTM and CDR2 as ANQGSEA. The junction had 5 bases not matched to a gene; V was cut back by 6 bases and J by 6 bases. The CDR3 is 13 residues long. CDR3 sequence reads: CSVTTGGHEKLFF. CDR3 sequence (DNA): TGCAGCGTGACGACAGGGGGTCATGAAAAACTGTTTTTT.

J is TRBJ2-5 and V is TRBV11-3, with D maybe TRBD2 (6 bases). This CDR3 region has 13 residues. Trimming took 3 bases from V and 5 from J, leaving 10 bases between them. Per germline, CDR1 SGHNT and CDR2 YENEEA. The CDR3 sequence is CASSLGGRETQYF. CDR3 sequence (DNA): TGTGCCAGCAGCTTGGGGGGAAGGGAGACCCAGTACTTC.

This sequence joins TRBV30 and TRBJ2-5; D is perhaps TRBD2 (5 bases). Germline CDR1 reads GTSNPN; CDR2 reads SVGIG (reference sequence). The CDR3 extends over 15 amino acids. The V gene lost 0 bases and the J gene lost 1 base, with 12 bases spanning the gap. The CDR3 loop is CAWSVRGQSQETQYF. The CDR3 bases are TGTGCCTGGAGTGTCCGAGGGCAGTCCCAAGAGACCCAGTACTTC.

This chain uses TRBV5-1 with TRBJ2-5; D is perhaps TRBD1 or TRBD2 (5 bases each). Germline V gene data show CDR1 as SGHRS and CDR2 as YFSETQ. V lost 0 bases and J 5 bases, leaving 14 bases between the germline ends. This CDR3 is built from 15 residues. Written as DNA, the CDR3 is TGCGCCAGCAGCTTGGGTTGGGGGAGATCGGAGACCCAGTACTTC. Translation gives CASSLGWGRSETQYF.

This rearrangement joins TRBV18 to TRBJ2-5; 7 bases line up with TRBD2. The CDR3 length is 16 residues. Germline CDR1 and CDR2: KGHSH and LQKENI. After removal of 3 bases from V and 0 bases from J, the junction contained 7 bases not matched to a gene. For the CDR3, the DNA is TGTGCCAGCTCACCCCTTTGGCGGGGGAACCAAGAGACCCAGTACTTC. It specifies CASSPLWRGNQETQYF.

The chain carries TRBV18 and TRBJ1-6, with 7 bases lining up with TRBD1. Germline V gene sequence: CDR1 KGHSH, CDR2 LQKENI. Germline trimming cut 10 bases from V and 7 bases from J; bases unmatched to any gene: 7. There are 13 residues in the CDR3. The CDR3 spells CATRQGQNSPLHF. The CDR3 region has the DNA TGTGCCACGAGACAGGGCCAAAATTCACCCCTCCACTTT.

The V and J genes are TRBV18 and TRBJ2-1; 7 nucleotides line up with TRBD2. The CDR3 contains 14 residues. Germline trimming cut 3 bases from V and 7 bases from J; bases unmatched to any gene: 6. The germline V gene has CDR1 KGHSH and CDR2 LQKENI. The CDR3 here is CASSPQGGENEQFF. CDR3 bases: TGTGCCAGCTCACCCCAGGGAGGGGAGAATGAGCAGTTCTTC.

The J gene is TRBJ1-2, the V gene TRBV6-4, with D uncertain. Trimming pared 0 bases from V and 5 bases from J, leaving 7 bases between. Germline-derived CDR1 and CDR2 are MRHNA and SNTAGT. The length of the CDR3 is 13 residues. CDR3 nucleotide sequence: TGTGCCAGCAGTGACTCTCCAGGTTATGGCTACACCTTC. Amino acids: CASSDSPGYGYTF.

This clone turned up a few times. This chain links TRBV7-9 with TRBJ2-1; D uncertain. Trimming removed 8 bases at V and 6 bases at J, with 14 bases between. Per germline, CDR1 SEHNR and CDR2 FQNEAQ (reference sequence). This CDR3 is built from 13 residues. The CDR3 region has the DNA TGTGCCAGCTCGTCCTGGCGCATCAATGAGCAGTTCTTC. It is translated as CASSSWRINEQFF.

The rearrangement joins TRBV6-1 to TRBJ1-6; weak D call: TRBD1 (6 bases). The length of the CDR3 is 16 residues. Trimming stripped 4 bases from V and 13 bases from J, with 23 bases between. From germline, CDR1 is MNHNS and CDR2 SASEGT. The CDR3 region has the DNA TGTGCCAGCAGTGCTTCCGACAGGCAAGTTCTCCCTCCCCTCCACTTT. This codes for CASSASDRQVLPPLHF.

This clone was seen a handful of times. The chain is built from TRBV5-5 and TRBJ2-7; perhaps D is TRBD1 or TRBD2 (5 bases each). V was trimmed by 1 base and J by 2 bases, leaving 13 bases between them. Germline CDR1 and CDR2: SGHKS and YYEKEE (reference sequence). The CDR3 runs to 15 residues. DNA for the CDR3: TGTGCCAGCAGCTTGTCCGGAGTGGGGGCCTACGAGCAGTACTTC. As protein: CASSLSGVGAYEQYF.

The CDR3 spells CASSFRDSPLNEQFF. CDR3 sequence (DNA): TGCGCCAGCAGCTTCCGGGACTCCCCTTTAAATGAGCAGTTCTTC. The chain links TRBV5-1 to TRBJ2-1, with D maybe TRBD2 (6 bases). The CDR3 spans 15 residues. The germline V and J ends were trimmed by 2 bases and 7 bases, with 16 bases remaining between them. The germline V gene encodes CDR1 SGHRS and CDR2 YFSETQ.

This clone was picked up one time. The V and J genes are TRBV19 and TRBJ2-1; 7 positions agree with TRBD2. The V and J ends lost 9 bases and 4 bases, in that order; junction bases with no gene match: 6. CDR1 is LNHDA and CDR2 is SQIVND in the germline V gene (reference sequence). The CDR3 has 13 amino acids. In nucleotides, the CDR3 is TGTGCCAGCGGGGGGACTACGTACAATGAGCAGTTCTTC. It codes for CASGGTTYNEQFF.

The gene calls are TRBV27 and TRBJ1-5; 8 positions match TRBD1. The CDR3 totals 16 residues. V dropped 0 bases and J dropped 6; count of bases not matched to a gene: 7. From germline, CDR1 is MNHEY and CDR2 SMNVEV (reference sequence). CDR3 in DNA: TGTGCCAGCAGTTTATCGGCCTCAGGGGGCGGTCAGCCCCAGCATTTT. It is translated as CASSLSASGGGQPQHF.

There are a few counts of this clone. CDR3 sequence: CASSPIWGGYTF. CDR3 bases: TGCGCCAGCAGCCCAATATGGGGTGGCTACACCTTC. The V gene is TRBV4-1, the J gene TRBJ1-2; D call uncertain. This CDR3 region has 12 residues. Germline CDR1 and CDR2: MGHRA and YSYEKL. V lost 4 bases and J lost 7, with 10 bases in between.

Here the CDR3 reads CASSPGDRIYEQYF. In nucleotides, the CDR3 is TGTGCCAGCAGCCCAGGGGACAGGATTTACGAGCAGTACTTC. The chain carries TRBV7-2 and TRBJ2-7; 8 bases agree with TRBD1. Germline lookup yields CDR1 SGHTA and CDR2 FQGNSA. This CDR3 comprises 14 residues. V gave up 5 bases and J gave up 4 bases; unmatched junction bases: 7.

This clone has just a few counts. This chain connects TRBV18 to TRBJ1-3, with D possibly TRBD1 on 5 matching bases. Trimming removed 6 bases from V and 4 bases from J, with 16 bases in between. There are 15 residues in the CDR3. Germline CDR1 KGHSH, CDR2 LQKENI. DNA of the CDR3: TGTGCCAGCTCCCCCTTATGGGGGGAAGGAAACACCATATATTTT. Its protein product is CASSPLWGEGNTIYF.

The V gene is TRBV30, the J gene TRBJ1-2; possibly TRBD1 for D (5 bases). Trimming removed 5 bases from V and 1 base from J, with 11 bases in between. Germline CDR1 GTSNPN, CDR2 SVGIG (reference sequence). The CDR3 is 13 amino acids. Written as DNA, the CDR3 is TGTGCCTGGTGGAACAGGATTAACTATGGCTACACCTTC. This gives the protein CAWWNRINYGYTF.

The chain has TRBV9 and TRBJ2-2, with D unclear. Germline V gene data show CDR1 as SGDLS and CDR2 as YYNGEE. The CDR3 is made up of 13 amino acids. The ends were cut back, 5 bases at V and 5 bases at J, with 10 bases in the middle. CDR3 protein: CASRYRETGELFF. The CDR3 region has the DNA TGTGCCAGCAGATATAGGGAAACCGGGGAGCTGTTTTTT.

The chain combines TRBV7-6 with TRBJ2-1; D uncertain. In germline, CDR1 is SGHVS, CDR2 FNYEAQ. V lost 5 bases to trimming and J lost 10 bases, with 12 bases between them. CDR3 size: 12 residues. CDR3 amino acids: CASSAWGTEQFF. The CDR3 bases are TGTGCCAGCAGCGCTTGGGGAACAGAGCAGTTCTTC.

The V gene is TRBV7-8, the J gene TRBJ2-5, with no clear D. The CDR3 is 11 residues long. Germline CDR1 reads SGHVS; CDR2 reads FQNEAQ. With 7 bases removed from V and 0 bases from J, the gap between germline ends came to 3 bases. The CDR3 sequence is CASIDQETQYF. DNA for the CDR3: TGTGCCAGCATCGACCAAGAGACCCAGTACTTC. The variable domain in full, with the rest retrieved from reference TRBV7-8 and TRBJ2-5, is GAGVSQSPRYKVAKRGQDVALRCDPISGHVSLFWYQQALGQGPEFLTYFQNEAQLDKSGLPSDRFFAERPEGSVSTLKIQRTQQEDSAVYLCASIDQETQYFGPGTRLLVL.

The chain has TRBV9 and TRBJ2-1, with unresolved D. With 1 base removed from V and 11 bases from J, the gap between germline ends came to 16 bases. Germline V gives CDR1 SGDLS, CDR2 YYNGEE. The CDR3 contains 14 residues. The CDR3 coding sequence is TGTGCCAGCAGCGTACCTCCTTTCTACGGAAAGCAGTTCTTC. Translation: CASSVPPFYGKQFF.